These 7 T cell receptor beta chains were sequenced from one sample in a study of STAT5B mutations in CD4+ large granular lymphocyte leukemia. TCRdb's copy holds only in-frame clones and misses some; the assay was immunoSEQ multiplex PCR. The repertoire includes approximately 32,000 clones, around 88% of them detected once, and 0.95% to 1% sits in the top ten. Sequenced input: CD4+ T cells from blood buffy coats. The receptors derive from a human donor in good health.

The chain joins TRBV7-9 to TRBJ1-4; D is unclear. V lost 4 bases and J 0 bases, leaving 9 bases between the germline ends. The germline V gene has CDR1 SEHNR and CDR2 FQNEAQ (reference sequence). This CDR3 region has 15 residues. The CDR3: CASSYPQTTNEKLFF. The CDR3 coding sequence is TGTGCCAGCAGCTACCCGCAGACAACTAATGAAAAACTGTTTTTT.

The rearrangement links TRBV4-1 to TRBJ1-1, with D possibly being TRBD1 (5 bases). Trimming shortened V by 2 bases and J by 3 bases, and 13 bases separated the two germline ends. Germline V gene lookup returns CDR1 MGHRA and CDR2 YSYEKL. The CDR3 contains 15 residues. The CDR3 sequence is CASSQRWGRDTEAFF. The CDR3, as DNA: TGCGCCAGCAGCCAACGGTGGGGGAGGGACACTGAAGCTTTCTTT.

The chain links TRBV25-1 to TRBJ1-5; a weak D match, TRBD1 (6 bases). Trimming took 9 bases from V and 5 from J, leaving 11 bases between them. In germline, CDR1 is MGHDK, CDR2 SYGVNS. The CDR3 spans 12 residues. The CDR3 region is CASSDSYQPQHF. The CDR3 nucleotides read TGTGCCAGTTCGGACAGCTATCAGCCCCAGCATTTT.

The chain has TRBV9 and TRBJ2-5; 8 bases align to TRBD2. V was clipped by 6 bases and J by 3 bases; unmatched bases: 10. CDR1 SGDLS and CDR2 YYNGEE come from the germline V gene. This CDR3 has 15 residues. The DNA for the CDR3 is TGTGCCAGCACCGAGGCGGGGGGCCTGGAAGAGACCCAGTACTTC. Its protein is CASTEAGGLEETQYF.

The DNA of the CDR3 is TGTGCCAGCAGCTTCCGACTAGCTGCAGATACGCAGTATTTT. This encodes CASSFRLAADTQYF. The rearrangement uses TRBV7-2 and TRBJ2-3; 7 nucleotides line up with TRBD2. Germline lookup yields CDR1 SGHTA and CDR2 FQGNSA. The CDR3 has 14 amino acids. With 3 bases clipped from V and 4 bases from J, the junction kept 4 bases outside the gene matches.

This rearrangement joins TRBV7-2 to TRBJ1-1; a possible D gene is TRBD1 (5 bases). This CDR3 is 14 amino acids long. Trimming took 0 bases from V and 5 from J, leaving 10 bases between them. Germline CDR1 and CDR2: SGHTA and FQGNSA. CDR3 DNA: TGTGCCAGCAGCTTAGCGTCAGGGCCAACTGAAGCTTTCTTT. Its translation is CASSLASGPTEAFF.

V gene TRBV5-4 combines with J gene TRBJ2-7; D not resolved. Germline CDR1 SGHNT, CDR2 YYREEE (reference sequence). Trimming shortened V by 5 bases and J by 1 base, and 4 bases separated the two germline ends. The CDR3 runs to 11 residues. The CDR3, as DNA: TGTGCCAGCAGTCAATCCTACGAGCAGTACTTC. It encodes CASSQSYEQYF.